This T cell receptor beta chain was profiled in a study of blood T cell repertoires in COVID-19. At the level of the study: Spain, Italy and the United States supplied samples that represented acute and convalescent COVID-19.

A single count supports this clone. V gave up 3 bases and J gave up 5 bases, with 10 bases separating them. The CDR3 has 12 residues. Germline V gene data show CDR1 as GTSNPN and CDR2 as SVGIG (reference sequence). Patients of the Seattle cohort, enrolled during active infection, were followed longitudinally. Sequencing used immunoSEQ multiplex PCR; TCRdb keeps in-frame clones, though not all of them. The sample lists 210,000 or so clones, 80% to 90% occurring once. J is TRBJ1-1 and V is TRBV30; D is undetermined. The receptor's source is a man between 25 and 39 years old with COVID-19, enrolled during active disease. The sequencing input was peripheral blood. The CDR3 reads CAWRLTGTEAFF. CDR3 in DNA: TGTGCCTGGAGGTTGACGGGGACTGAAGCTTTCTTT.